This record concerns one T cell receptor beta chain sequence. Antigen: not known. The donors were in the approximately 120-subject validation cohort; that cohort was separate from the approximately 700-subject first cohort. Sequenced by immunoSEQ multiplex PCR; TCRdb stores in-frame clones only, minus some. Among roughly 67,000 clones listed, over 80% were seen once. This specimen belongs to a study of cytomegalovirus exposure and HLA in healthy donors. Study-wide points: One later analysis, an examination of the 100 to 150 validation repertoires, found that first-cohort TCR clusters tended to co-occur in them.

This CDR3 region has 15 residues. V was clipped by 2 bases and J by 2 bases, with 11 bases between them. Germline lookup yields CDR1 SGHRS and CDR2 YFSETQ. Material for sequencing was PBMCs. The V call is TRBV5-1, the J call TRBJ2-1, with D maybe TRBD2 (6 bases). The origin of this receptor is a man aged 18 to 29 in good health and CMV-seronegative. CDR3 in DNA: TGCGCCAGCAGCTTCGGGGGATCCCCCTACAATGAGCAGTTCTTC. It translates to CASSFGGSPYNEQFF.